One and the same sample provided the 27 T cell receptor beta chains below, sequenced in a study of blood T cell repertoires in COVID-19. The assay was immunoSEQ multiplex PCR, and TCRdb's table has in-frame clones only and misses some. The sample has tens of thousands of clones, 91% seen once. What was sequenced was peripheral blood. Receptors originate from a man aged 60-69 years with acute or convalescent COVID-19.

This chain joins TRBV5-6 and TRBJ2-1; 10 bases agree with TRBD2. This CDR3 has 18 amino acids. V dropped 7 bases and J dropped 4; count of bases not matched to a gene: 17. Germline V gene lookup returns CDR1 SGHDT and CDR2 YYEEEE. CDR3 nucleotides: TGTGCCAGCTGGGGGACTAGCGAGTCACTCGGGGGTTACAATGAGCAGTTCTTC. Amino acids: CASWGTSESLGGYNEQFF. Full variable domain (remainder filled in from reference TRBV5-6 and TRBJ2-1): DAGVTQSPTHLIKTRGQQVTLRCSPKSGHDTVSWYQQALGQGPQFIFQYYEEEERQRGNFPDRFSGHQFPNYSSELNVNALLLGDSALYLCASWGTSESLGGYNEQFFGPGTRLTVL.

The CDR3 DNA is TGTGCCAGCAGCTCCGAGGGCTTAATACCAGGCTACGAGCAGTACTTC. It specifies CASSSEGLIPGYEQYF. The chain joins TRBV7-2 to TRBJ2-7, with a tentative D call TRBD2 (5 bases). CDR3 length: 16 amino acids. V lost 4 bases to trimming and J lost 3 bases, with 19 bases between them. The germline CDR1 and CDR2 sequences are SGHTA and FQGNSA. The full variable domain, rest sourced from reference TRBV7-2 and TRBJ2-7, is GAGVSQSPSNKVTEKGKDVELRCDPISGHTALYWYRQSLGQGLEFLIYFQGNSAPDKSGLPSDRFSAERTGGSVSTLTIQRTQQEDSAVYLCASSSEGLIPGYEQYFGPGTRLTVT.

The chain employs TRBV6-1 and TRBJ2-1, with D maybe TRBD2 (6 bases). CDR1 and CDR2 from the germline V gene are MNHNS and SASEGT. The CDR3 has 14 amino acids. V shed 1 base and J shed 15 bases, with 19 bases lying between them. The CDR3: CASSEGSVAGLGFF. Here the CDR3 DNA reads TGTGCCAGCAGTGAAGGATCGGTTGCGGGGCTGGGGTTCTTC.

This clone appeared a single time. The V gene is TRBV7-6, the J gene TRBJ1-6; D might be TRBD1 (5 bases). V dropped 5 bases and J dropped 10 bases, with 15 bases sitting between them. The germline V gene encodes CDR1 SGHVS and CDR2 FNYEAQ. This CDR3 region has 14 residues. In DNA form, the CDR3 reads TGTGCCAGCAGCGCCAGTGGGGGGAGCTCACCCCTCCACTTT. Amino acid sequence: CASSASGGSSPLHF.

DNA of the CDR3: TGTGCCAGCAGCCAAAGCGGGCGCTACAATGAGCAGTTCTTC. Protein: CASSQSGRYNEQFF. J is TRBJ2-1 and V is TRBV7-3; D may be TRBD2 (6 bases). Trimming stripped 5 bases from V and 3 bases from J, with 11 bases between. The CDR3 consists of 14 residues. Germline V gene sequence: CDR1 SGHTA, CDR2 FQGTGA.

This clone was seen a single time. The CDR3 spells CASSSENTEAFF. CDR3 coding DNA: TGTGCCAGCAGCTCAGAGAACACTGAAGCTTTCTTT. This chain connects TRBV6-4 to TRBJ1-1; D uncertain. The V end was cut by 6 bases, the J end by 1 base, with 6 bases between. The CDR3 covers 12 residues. Germline V gene lookup returns CDR1 MRHNA and CDR2 SNTAGT.

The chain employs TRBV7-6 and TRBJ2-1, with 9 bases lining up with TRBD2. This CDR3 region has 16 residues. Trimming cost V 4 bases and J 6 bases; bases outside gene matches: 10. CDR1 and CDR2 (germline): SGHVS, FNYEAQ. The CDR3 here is CASSSTLAGVINEQFF. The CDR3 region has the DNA TGTGCCAGCAGCTCCACTTTAGCGGGAGTAATCAATGAGCAGTTCTTC.

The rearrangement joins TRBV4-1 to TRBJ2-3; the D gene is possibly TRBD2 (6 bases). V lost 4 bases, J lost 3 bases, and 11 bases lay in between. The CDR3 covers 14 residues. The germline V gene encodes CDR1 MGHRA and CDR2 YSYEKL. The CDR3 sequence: CASSPTGVTDTQYF. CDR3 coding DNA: TGCGCCAGCAGCCCAACGGGGGTAACAGATACGCAGTATTTT.

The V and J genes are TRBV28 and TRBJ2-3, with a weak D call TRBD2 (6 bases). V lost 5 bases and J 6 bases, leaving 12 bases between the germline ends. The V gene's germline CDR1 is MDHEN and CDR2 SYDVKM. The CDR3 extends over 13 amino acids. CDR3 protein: CASSQQEGDTQYF. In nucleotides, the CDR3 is TGTGCCAGCAGTCAACAGGAGGGGGATACGCAGTATTTT.

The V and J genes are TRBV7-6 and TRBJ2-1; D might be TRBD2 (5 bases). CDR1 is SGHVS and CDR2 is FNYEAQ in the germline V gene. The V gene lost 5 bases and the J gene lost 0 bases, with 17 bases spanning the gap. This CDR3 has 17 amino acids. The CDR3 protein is CASSRTNLGSSYNEQFF. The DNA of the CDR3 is TGTGCCAGCAGCCGCACGAACTTAGGGAGCTCCTACAATGAGCAGTTCTTC. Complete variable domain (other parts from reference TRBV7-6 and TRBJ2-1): GAGVSQSPRYKVTKRGQDVALRCDPISGHVSLYWYRQALGQGPEFLTYFNYEAQQDKSGLPNDRFSAERPEGSISTLTIQRTEQRDSAMYRCASSRTNLGSSYNEQFFGPGTRLTVL.

CDR3 residues: CASRTGSVAQPQHF. The CDR3 nucleotides are TGTGCCAGCAGGACAGGGTCTGTTGCTCAGCCCCAGCATTTT. The chain joins TRBV28 to TRBJ1-5; 7 bases are a match to TRBD1. Germline trimming cut 6 bases from V and 6 bases from J; bases unmatched to any gene: 8. Germline V gene lookup returns CDR1 MDHEN and CDR2 SYDVKM. The CDR3 sequence is 14 residues long.

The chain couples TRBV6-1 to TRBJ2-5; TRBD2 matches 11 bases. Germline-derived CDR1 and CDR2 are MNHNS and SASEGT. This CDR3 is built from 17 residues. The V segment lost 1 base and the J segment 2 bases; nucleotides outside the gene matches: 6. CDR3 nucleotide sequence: TGTGCCAGCAGTGAAGAGTTAGCGGGAGGGGAACAAGAGACCCAGTACTTC. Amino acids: CASSEELAGGEQETQYF.

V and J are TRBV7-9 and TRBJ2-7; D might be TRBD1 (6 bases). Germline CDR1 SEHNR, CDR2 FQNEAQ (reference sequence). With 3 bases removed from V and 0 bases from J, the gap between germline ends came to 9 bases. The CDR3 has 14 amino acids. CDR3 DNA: TGTGCCAGCAGCTTCCAGGGGACCTCCTACGAGCAGTACTTC. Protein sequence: CASSFQGTSYEQYF.

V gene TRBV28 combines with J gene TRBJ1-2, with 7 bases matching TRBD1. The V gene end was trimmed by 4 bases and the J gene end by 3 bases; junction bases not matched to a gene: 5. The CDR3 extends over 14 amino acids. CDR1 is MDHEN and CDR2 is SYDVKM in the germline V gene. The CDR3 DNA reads TGTGCCAGCAGTTCCAGGGGGTTTGACTATGGCTACACCTTC. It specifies CASSSRGFDYGYTF.

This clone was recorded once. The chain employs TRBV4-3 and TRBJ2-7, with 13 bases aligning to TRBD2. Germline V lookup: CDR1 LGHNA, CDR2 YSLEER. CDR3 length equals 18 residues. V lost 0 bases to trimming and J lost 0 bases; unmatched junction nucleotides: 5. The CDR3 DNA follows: TGCGCCAGCAGCCAAGAACTAGCGGGAGGGTATTACTCCTACGAGCAGTACTTC. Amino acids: CASSQELAGGYYSYEQYF.

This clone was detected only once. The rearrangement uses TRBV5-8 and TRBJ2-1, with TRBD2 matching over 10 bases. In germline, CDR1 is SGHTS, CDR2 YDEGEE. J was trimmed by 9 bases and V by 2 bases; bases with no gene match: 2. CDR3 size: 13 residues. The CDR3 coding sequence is TGTGCCAGCAGCTTTAGCGGGAGGCGTGAGCAGTTCTTC. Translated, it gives CASSFSGRREQFF.

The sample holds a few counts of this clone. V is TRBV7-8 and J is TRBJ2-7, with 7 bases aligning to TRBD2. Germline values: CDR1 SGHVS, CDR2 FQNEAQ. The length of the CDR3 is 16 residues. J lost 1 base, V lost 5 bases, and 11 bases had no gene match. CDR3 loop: CASSALRGGRSYEQYF. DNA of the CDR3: TGTGCCAGCAGCGCCCTGAGGGGCGGGAGATCCTACGAGCAGTACTTC.

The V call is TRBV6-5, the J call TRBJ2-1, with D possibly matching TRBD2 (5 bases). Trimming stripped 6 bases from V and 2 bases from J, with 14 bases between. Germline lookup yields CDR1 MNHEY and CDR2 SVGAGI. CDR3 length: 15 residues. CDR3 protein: CASRDSGRPYNEQFF. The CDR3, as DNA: TGTGCCAGCAGGGACTCGGGCCGTCCCTACAATGAGCAGTTCTTC.

The CDR3, as DNA: TGTGCCAGCAGCCAAGCTTCGGTTACGGTTTCCTACGAGCAGTACTTC. Protein sequence: CASSQASVTVSYEQYF. This sequence joins TRBV3-1 (or the pseudogene TRBV3-2) and TRBJ2-7; D is uncertain. Trimming stripped 1 base from V and 1 base from J, with 14 bases between. The CDR3 extends over 16 amino acids. In germline, CDR1 is LGHDT, CDR2 YNNKEL (reference sequence).

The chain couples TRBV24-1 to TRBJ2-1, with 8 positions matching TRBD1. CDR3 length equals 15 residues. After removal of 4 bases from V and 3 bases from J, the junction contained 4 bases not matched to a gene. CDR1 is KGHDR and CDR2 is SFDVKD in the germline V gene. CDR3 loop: CATSDPTGVYNEQFF. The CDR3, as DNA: TGTGCCACCAGTGACCCGACAGGGGTCTACAATGAGCAGTTCTTC.

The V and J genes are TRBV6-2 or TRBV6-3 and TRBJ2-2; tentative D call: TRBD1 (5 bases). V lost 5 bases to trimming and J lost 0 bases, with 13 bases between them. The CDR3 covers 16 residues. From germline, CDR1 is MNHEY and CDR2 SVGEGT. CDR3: CASSQRQNSNTGELFF. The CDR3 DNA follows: TGTGCCAGCAGTCAAAGACAGAACTCGAACACCGGGGAGCTGTTTTTT.

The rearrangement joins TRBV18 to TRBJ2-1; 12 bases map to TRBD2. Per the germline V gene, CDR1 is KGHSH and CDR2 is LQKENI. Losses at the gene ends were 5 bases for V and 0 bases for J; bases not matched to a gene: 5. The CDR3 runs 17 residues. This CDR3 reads CASSRTSGTSSYNEQFF. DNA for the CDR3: TGTGCCAGCTCAAGGACTAGCGGGACGAGCTCCTACAATGAGCAGTTCTTC.

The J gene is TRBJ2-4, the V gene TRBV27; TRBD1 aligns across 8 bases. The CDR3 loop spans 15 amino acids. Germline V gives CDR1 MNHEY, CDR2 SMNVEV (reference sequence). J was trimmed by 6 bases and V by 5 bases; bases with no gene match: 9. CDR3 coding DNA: TGTGCCAGCAGTATTCAGACAGGGGTGGGAAACATTCAGTACTTC. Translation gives CASSIQTGVGNIQYF.

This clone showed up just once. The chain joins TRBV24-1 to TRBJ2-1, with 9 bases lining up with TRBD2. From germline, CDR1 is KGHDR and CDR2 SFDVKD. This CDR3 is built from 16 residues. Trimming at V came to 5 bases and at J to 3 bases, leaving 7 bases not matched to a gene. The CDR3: CATSGREGTLYNEQFF. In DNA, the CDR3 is TGTGCCACCAGTGGGCGGGAGGGGACCCTCTACAATGAGCAGTTCTTC.

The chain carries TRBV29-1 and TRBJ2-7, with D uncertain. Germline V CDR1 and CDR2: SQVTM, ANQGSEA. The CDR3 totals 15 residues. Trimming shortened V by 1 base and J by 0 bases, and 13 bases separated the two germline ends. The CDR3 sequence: CSVEGTGRRSYEQYF. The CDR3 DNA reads TGCAGCGTTGAAGGTACGGGTAGGCGCTCCTACGAGCAGTACTTC.

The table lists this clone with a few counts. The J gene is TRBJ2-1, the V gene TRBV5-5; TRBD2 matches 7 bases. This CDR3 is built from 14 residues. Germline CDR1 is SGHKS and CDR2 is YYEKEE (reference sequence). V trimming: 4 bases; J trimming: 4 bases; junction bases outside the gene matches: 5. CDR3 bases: TGTGCCAGCAGCCCGGCTAGCGGATACAATGAGCAGTTCTTC. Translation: CASSPASGYNEQFF. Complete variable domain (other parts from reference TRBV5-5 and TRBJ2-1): DAGVTQSPTHLIKTRGQQVTLRCSPISGHKSVSWYQQVLGQGPQFIFQYYEKEERGRGNFPDRFSARQFPNYSSELNVNALLLGDSALYLCASSPASGYNEQFFGPGTRLTVL.

DNA of the CDR3: TGTGCCAGCAGCCCCCGGGTGGGACAGGGTTTTGAGCAGTTCTTC. This translates into CASSPRVGQGFEQFF. The V gene is TRBV11-2, the J gene TRBJ2-1, with TRBD1 matching 9 bases. The germline CDR1 and CDR2 sequences are SGHAT and FQNNGV. The CDR3 runs 15 residues. V was pared by 5 bases and J by 9 bases, with 11 bases of the junction left unmatched. Supplemented by reference TRBV11-2 and TRBJ2-1, the full variable domain reads EAGVAQSPRYKIIEKRQSVAFWCNPISGHATLYWYQQILGQGPKLLIQFQNNGVVDDSQLPKDRFSAERLKGVDSTLKIQPAKLEDSAVYLCASSPRVGQGFEQFFGPGTRLTVL.